Listed here are 18 T cell receptor beta chains from one sample, sequenced in a study of OX40 agonist ivuxolimab in advanced cancers. Sequenced by immunoSEQ multiplex PCR; TCRdb stores in-frame clones only, minus some. The sample contains 52,000 or so clones, roughly 84% of which appear only once. This specimen was CD4+ or CD8+ T cells sorted from blood, taken in a trial of the OX40 agonist ivuxolimab. The source is an adult with an advanced solid tumor such as melanoma, head and neck, liver or kidney cancer.

The chain uses TRBV6-6 and TRBJ2-7; TRBD1 is a possible D gene (5 bases). Trimming removed 6 bases from V and 3 bases from J, with 12 bases in between. Germline assignment: CDR1 MNHNY and CDR2 SVGAGI (reference sequence). CDR3 length equals 13 residues. The CDR3 sequence: CASRETDRYEQYF. CDR3 DNA sequence: TGTGCCAGCAGGGAGACAGACCGCTACGAGCAGTACTTC.

The chain recombines TRBV6-5 with TRBJ1-2; 7 bases are shared with TRBD1. This CDR3 has 14 amino acids. J was trimmed by 5 bases and V by 6 bases; bases with no gene match: 9. Germline CDR1 is MNHEY and CDR2 is SVGAGI. DNA of the CDR3: TGTGCCAGCAGACGACCGGGACAGCCATATGGCTACACCTTC. It codes for CASRRPGQPYGYTF.

The chain is built from TRBV10-3 and TRBJ1-2; TRBD1 might be the D (6 bases). Germline loops: CDR1 ENHRY, CDR2 SYGVKD. The V and J ends lost 0 bases and 8 bases respectively, with 16 bases between them. This CDR3 has 15 amino acids. CDR3 DNA sequence: TGTGCCATCAGTGAGTCGGCATTGGGGGGACAAGGCTACACCTTC. Its protein product is CAISESALGGQGYTF.

The genes are TRBV12-1 and TRBJ2-5; the table's TRBD2 call for D was not verified on the DNA. TRBV12-1 is flagged as a pseudogene. This CDR3 comprises 17 residues. The CDR3 DNA is TGTGCCAGCAGCTCGCGCCACTCCGTACCCGAACAAGAGACCCAGTACTTC. It translates to CASSSRHSVPEQETQYF.

The chain has TRBV18 and TRBJ1-5; D gene uncertain. Germline values: CDR1 KGHSH, CDR2 LQKENI. V was trimmed by 0 bases and J by 2 bases, leaving 8 bases between them. The CDR3 extends over 15 amino acids. The CDR3: CASSPPSGGNQPQHF. The CDR3 nucleotides are TGTGCCAGCTCACCACCCTCCGGGGGCAATCAGCCCCAGCATTTT.

This clone was counted only a few times. The rearrangement uses TRBV30 and TRBJ2-3; D perhaps matches TRBD2 (5 bases). The V gene's germline CDR1 is GTSNPN and CDR2 SVGIG (reference sequence). This CDR3 contains 13 residues. The germline V and J ends were trimmed by 5 bases and 2 bases, with 11 bases remaining between them. CDR3 coding DNA: TGTGCCTGGTCACAGCGGTCCACAGATACGCAGTATTTT. It yields the protein CAWSQRSTDTQYF. Full variable domain (rest looked up from reference TRBV30 and TRBJ2-3): SQTIHQWPATLVQPVGSPLSLECTVEGTSNPNLYWYRQAAGRGLQLLFYSVGIGQISSEVPQNLSASRPQDRQFILSSKKLLLSDSGFYLCAWSQRSTDTQYFGPGTRLTVL.

The V and J genes are TRBV7-9 and TRBJ2-2, with TRBD2 as a possible D gene (5 bases). CDR1 and CDR2 from the germline V gene are SEHNR and FQNEAQ (reference sequence). CDR3 size: 14 residues. Trimming stripped 6 bases from V and 0 bases from J, with 8 bases between. The CDR3 DNA reads TGTGCCAGCAGAGTAGCGACGAACACCGGGGAGCTGTTTTTT. It is translated as CASRVATNTGELFF.

In this sample, this clone turned up once. The J gene is TRBJ1-2, the V gene TRBV21-1; TRBD1 is the table's D call and was not checked against the DNA. TRBV21-1 is a pseudogene. There are 16 residues in the CDR3. CDR3 DNA sequence: TGTGCCAGCAGCACCCTGGGGCGGAACAGACGGTATGGCTACACCTTC. Translating it yields CASSTLGRNRRYGYTF.

The CDR3 here is CASRIDRGRSYEQYF. As DNA, the CDR3 is TGTGCCAGCAGGATAGACAGGGGCCGCTCCTACGAGCAGTACTTC. V gene TRBV6-1 combines with J gene TRBJ2-7; 8 nucleotides match TRBD1. The length of the CDR3 is 15 residues. V lost 6 bases to trimming and J lost 0 bases; unmatched junction nucleotides: 7. The germline CDR1 and CDR2 sequences are MNHNS and SASEGT.

The chain couples TRBV28 to TRBJ1-1; D remains ambiguous. This CDR3 has 14 residues. Per the germline V gene, CDR1 is MDHEN and CDR2 is SYDVKM. Between the trimmed V and J ends, which lost 5 bases and 5 bases, there was a span of 15 bases. CDR3 in amino acids: CASSKVGLRTEAFF. For the CDR3, the DNA is TGTGCCAGCAGTAAGGTGGGGTTGAGGACTGAAGCTTTCTTT.

The chain combines TRBV14 with TRBJ1-2; D is unclear. The CDR3 consists of 11 residues. CDR1 and CDR2 (germline): SGHDN, FVKESK. Trimming cost V 3 bases and J 3 bases, with 2 bases left between them. The CDR3 loop is CASSQDYGYTF. Written as DNA, the CDR3 is TGTGCCAGCAGCCAGGACTATGGCTACACCTTC. Combining the CDR3 with reference TRBV14 and TRBJ1-2 gives the whole variable domain EAGVTQFPSHSVIEKGQTVTLRCDPISGHDNLYWYRRVMGKEIKFLLHFVKESKQDESGMPNNRFLAERTGGTYSTLKVQPAELEDSGVYFCASSQDYGYTFGSGTRLTVV.

A single count supports this clone. This rearrangement joins TRBV4-2 to TRBJ1-1, with a possible D match to TRBD1 (5 bases). The CDR3 runs 15 residues. The V gene lost 2 bases and the J gene lost 1 base, with 11 bases spanning the gap. Germline CDR1 is LGHNA and CDR2 is YNFKEQ. The CDR3 DNA follows: TGTGCCAGCAGCCAATTTGGGACTGCGAACACTGAAGCTTTCTTT. Its translation: CASSQFGTANTEAFF.

The V gene is TRBV27, the J gene TRBJ1-5; the D is unclear. The germline V and J ends were trimmed by 3 bases and 2 bases, with 11 bases remaining between them. This CDR3 has 15 residues. Germline-derived CDR1 and CDR2 are MNHEY and SMNVEV (reference sequence). The DNA for the CDR3 is TGTGCCAGCAGTTTTGTGCAGAATCGCAATCAGCCCCAGCATTTT. Residues: CASSFVQNRNQPQHF.

V usage is TRBV5-4 and J usage is TRBJ1-2; 9 bases match TRBD1. V trimming: 4 bases; J trimming: 3 bases; junction bases outside the gene matches: 10. In germline, CDR1 is SGHNT, CDR2 YYREEE (reference sequence). The CDR3 spans 16 residues. CDR3 sequence reads: CASSRGTGRSDYGYTF. The CDR3 DNA follows: TGTGCCAGCAGCCGAGGGACAGGGCGGTCGGACTATGGCTACACCTTC.

This clone has just a few counts. The junction does not match germline at one end; this may be a read error. This chain uses TRBV7-9 with TRBJ1-2; D is unresolved. Germline V gene data show CDR1 as SEHNR and CDR2 as FQNEAQ (reference sequence). This CDR3 is built from 11 residues. CDR3 protein: CASSSRGFLPF. The DNA of the CDR3 is TGTGCCAGCAGCTCCCGAGGCTTTCTCCCCTTC. The full variable domain, in which reference TRBV7-9 and TRBJ1-2 provide the parts outside the CDR3, is DTGVSQNPRHKITKRGQNVTFRCDPISEHNRLYWYRQTLGQGPEFLTYFQNEAQLEKSRLLSDRFSAERPKGSFSTLEIQRTEQGDSAMYLCASSSRGFLPFGSGTRLTVV.

V usage is TRBV11-1 and J usage is TRBJ2-5, with D possibly TRBD1 on 5 matching bases. The end of the DNA aligns better with TRBJ2-7, so the J call may be wrong. Germline V gene sequence: CDR1 SGHAT, CDR2 FQDESV (reference sequence). The length of the CDR3 is 13 residues. The CDR3 spells CASSGLQDYEQYF. CDR3 DNA: TGTGCCAGCAGCGGGCTACAGGACTACGAGCAGTACTTC.

This rearrangement joins TRBV6-1 to TRBJ1-2, with 9 positions matching TRBD1. Germline V lookup: CDR1 MNHNS, CDR2 SASEGT. Losses at the gene ends were 6 bases for V and 3 bases for J; bases not matched to a gene: 5. This CDR3 is built from 14 residues. The CDR3 is CASRATGGHYGYTF. CDR3 in DNA: TGTGCCAGCAGGGCAACAGGGGGCCACTATGGCTACACCTTC.

This chain links TRBV5-4 with TRBJ2-5, with a possible D match to TRBD2 (6 bases). The CDR3 has 14 amino acids. Germline V gene sequence: CDR1 SGHNT, CDR2 YYREEE (reference sequence). V shed 0 bases and J shed 1 base, with 7 bases lying between them. This CDR3 is CASSLAGSQETQYF. The CDR3 nucleotides read TGTGCCAGCAGCTTGGCCGGGAGCCAAGAGACCCAGTACTTC.